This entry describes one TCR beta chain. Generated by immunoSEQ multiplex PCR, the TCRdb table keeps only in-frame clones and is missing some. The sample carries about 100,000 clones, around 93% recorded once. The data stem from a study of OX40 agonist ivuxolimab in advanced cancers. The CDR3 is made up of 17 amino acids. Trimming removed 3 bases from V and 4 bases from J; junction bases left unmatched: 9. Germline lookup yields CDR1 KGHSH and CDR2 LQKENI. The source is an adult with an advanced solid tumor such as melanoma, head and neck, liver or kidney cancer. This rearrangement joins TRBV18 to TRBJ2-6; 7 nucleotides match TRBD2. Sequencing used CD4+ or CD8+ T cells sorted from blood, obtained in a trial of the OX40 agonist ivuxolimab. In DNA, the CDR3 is TGTGCCAGCTCACCTTCCCTGGGAGGGTCCGGGGCCAACGTCCTGACTTTC. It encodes CASSPSLGGSGANVLTF.